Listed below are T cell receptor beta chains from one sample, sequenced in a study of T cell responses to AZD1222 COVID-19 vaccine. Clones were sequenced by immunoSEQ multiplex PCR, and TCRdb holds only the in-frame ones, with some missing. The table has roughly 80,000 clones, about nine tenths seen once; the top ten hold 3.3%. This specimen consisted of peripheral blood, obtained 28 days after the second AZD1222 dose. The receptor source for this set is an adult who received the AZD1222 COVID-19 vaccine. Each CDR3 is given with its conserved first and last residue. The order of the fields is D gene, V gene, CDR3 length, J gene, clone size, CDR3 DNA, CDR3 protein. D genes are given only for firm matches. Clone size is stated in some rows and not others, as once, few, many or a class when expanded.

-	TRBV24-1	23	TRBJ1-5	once	TGTGCCACCAGCATACCCGTACCTAAGTGGGGAACGGTTCGAACATATAGCAATCAGCCCCAGCATTTT	CATSIPVPKWGTVRTYSNQPQHF
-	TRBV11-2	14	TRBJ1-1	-	TGTGCCAGCAGCTTAGCAGGTTTGAACACTGAAGCTTTCTTT	CASSLAGLNTEAFF
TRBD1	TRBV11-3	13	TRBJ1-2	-	TGTGCCAGCAGCTTTCCACAGGGGGAAGGCTACACCTTC	CASSFPQGEGYTF
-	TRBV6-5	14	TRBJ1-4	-	TGTGCCAGCAGAAGAGTTGCAACTAATGAAAAACTGTTTTTT	CASRRVATNEKLFF
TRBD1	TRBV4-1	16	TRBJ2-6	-	TGCGCCAGCAGCCGGGGACAGGGGACTGGGGCCAACGTCCTGACTTTC	CASSRGQGTGANVLTF
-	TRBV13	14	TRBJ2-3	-	TGTGCCAGCAGCGAAACAGGGATGGCAGATACGCAGTATTTT	CASSETGMADTQYF
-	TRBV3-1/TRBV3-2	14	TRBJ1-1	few	TGTGCCAGCAGCCAAGATCTTGCAGGGATTGAAGCTTTCTTT	CASSQDLAGIEAFF
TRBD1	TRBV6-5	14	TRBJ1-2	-	TGTGCCAGCAGGGGACAGGGGGCCTGGTATGGCTACACCTTC	CASRGQGAWYGYTF
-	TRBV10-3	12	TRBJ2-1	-	TGTGCCATCAGTGCCTCGGGGGATGAGCAGTTCTTC	CAISASGDEQFF
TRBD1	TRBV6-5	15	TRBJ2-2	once	TGTGCCAGCAGTCTAGGGACAGGGGGGAACGGGGAGCTGTTTTTT	CASSLGTGGNGELFF
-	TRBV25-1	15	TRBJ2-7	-	TGTGCCAGCAGCGGGGGACACCCAAACCCCTACGAGCAGTACTTC	CASSGGHPNPYEQYF
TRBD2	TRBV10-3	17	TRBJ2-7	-	TGTGCCATCAGTGAGTCAGCCGGAGGGCGGGGGTTGTACGAGCAGTACTTC	CAISESAGGRGLYEQYF
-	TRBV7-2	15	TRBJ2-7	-	TGTGCCAGCAGCTTAGGGGGGACGGGGACCTACGAGCAGTACTTC	CASSLGGTGTYEQYF